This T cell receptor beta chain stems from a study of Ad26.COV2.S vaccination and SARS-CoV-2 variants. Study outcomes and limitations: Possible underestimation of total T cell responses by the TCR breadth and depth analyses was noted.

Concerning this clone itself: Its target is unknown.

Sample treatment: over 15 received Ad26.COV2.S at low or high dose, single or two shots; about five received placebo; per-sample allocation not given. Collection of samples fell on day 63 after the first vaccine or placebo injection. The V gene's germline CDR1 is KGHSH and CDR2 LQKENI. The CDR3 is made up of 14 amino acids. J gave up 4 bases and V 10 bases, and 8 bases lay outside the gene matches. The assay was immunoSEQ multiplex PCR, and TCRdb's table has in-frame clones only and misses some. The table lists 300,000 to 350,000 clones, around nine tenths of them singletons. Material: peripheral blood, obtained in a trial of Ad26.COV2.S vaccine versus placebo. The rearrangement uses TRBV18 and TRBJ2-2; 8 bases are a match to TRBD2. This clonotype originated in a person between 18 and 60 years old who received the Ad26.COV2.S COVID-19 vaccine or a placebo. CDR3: CANFPGGGTGELFF. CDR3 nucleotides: TGTGCCAACTTCCCGGGGGGGGGCACCGGGGAGCTGTTTTTT.